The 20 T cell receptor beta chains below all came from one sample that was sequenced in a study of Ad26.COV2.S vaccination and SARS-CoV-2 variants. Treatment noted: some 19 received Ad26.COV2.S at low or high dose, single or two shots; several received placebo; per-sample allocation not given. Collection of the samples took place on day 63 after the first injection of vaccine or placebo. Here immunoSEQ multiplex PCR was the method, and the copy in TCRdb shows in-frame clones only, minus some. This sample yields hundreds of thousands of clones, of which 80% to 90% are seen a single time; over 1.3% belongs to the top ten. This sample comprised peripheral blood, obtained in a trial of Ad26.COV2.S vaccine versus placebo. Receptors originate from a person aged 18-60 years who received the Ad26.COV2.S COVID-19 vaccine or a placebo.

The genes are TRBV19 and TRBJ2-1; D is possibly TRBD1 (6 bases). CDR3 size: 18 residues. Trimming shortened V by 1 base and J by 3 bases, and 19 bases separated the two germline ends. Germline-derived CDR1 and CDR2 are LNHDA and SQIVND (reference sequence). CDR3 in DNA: TGTGCCAGTAGTATAGTTTACGGGACACTAAGGGTCTACAATGAGCAGTTCTTC. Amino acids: CASSIVYGTLRVYNEQFF.

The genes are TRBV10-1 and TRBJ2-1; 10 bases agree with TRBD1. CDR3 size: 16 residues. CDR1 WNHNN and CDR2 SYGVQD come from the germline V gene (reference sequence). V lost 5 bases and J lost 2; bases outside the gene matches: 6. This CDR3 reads CASSPTGTGAYNEQFF. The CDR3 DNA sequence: TGCGCCAGCAGTCCTACCGGGACAGGGGCCTACAATGAGCAGTTCTTC.

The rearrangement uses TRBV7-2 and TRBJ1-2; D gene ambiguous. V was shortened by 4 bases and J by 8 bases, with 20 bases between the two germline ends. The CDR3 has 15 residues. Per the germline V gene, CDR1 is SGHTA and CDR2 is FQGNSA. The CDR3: CASSSRIGAIGGYTF. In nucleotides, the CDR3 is TGTGCCAGCAGCTCTCGGATCGGAGCCATCGGCGGCTACACCTTC.

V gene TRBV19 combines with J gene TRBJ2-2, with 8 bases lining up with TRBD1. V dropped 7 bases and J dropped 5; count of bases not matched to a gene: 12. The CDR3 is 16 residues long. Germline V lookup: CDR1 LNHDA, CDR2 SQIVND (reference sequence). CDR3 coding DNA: TGTGCCAGTAAATACTACAGGGGGGTTCGTACCGGGGAGCTGTTTTTT. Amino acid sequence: CASKYYRGVRTGELFF.

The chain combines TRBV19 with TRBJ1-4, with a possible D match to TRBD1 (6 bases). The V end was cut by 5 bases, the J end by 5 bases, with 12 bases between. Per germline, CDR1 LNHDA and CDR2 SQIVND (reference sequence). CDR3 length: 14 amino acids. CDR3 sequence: CASSAGQQNEKLFF. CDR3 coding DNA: TGTGCCAGTAGTGCTGGACAGCAAAATGAAAAACTGTTTTTT.

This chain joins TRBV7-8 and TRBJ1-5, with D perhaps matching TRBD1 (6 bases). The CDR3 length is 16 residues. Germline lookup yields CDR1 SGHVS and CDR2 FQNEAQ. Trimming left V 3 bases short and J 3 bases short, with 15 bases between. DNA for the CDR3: TGTGCCAGCAGCTTCTCATCGACAGGTATCAATCAGCCCCAGCATTTT. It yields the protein CASSFSSTGINQPQHF.

The CDR3 coding sequence is TGTGCCTGGAAGCCGTGGAGAAACACTGAAGCTTTCTTT. The encoded protein is CAWKPWRNTEAFF. The chain links TRBV30 to TRBJ1-1; D uncertain. Looked up from germline, CDR1 is GTSNPN and CDR2 is SVGIG (reference sequence). V was cut by 4 bases and J by 2 bases, with 11 bases left in between. This CDR3 has 13 residues.

The CDR3 DNA reads TGTGCCAGCAGCGTAAGAGAGAGGGGCTACGAGCAGTACTTC. Amino acids: CASSVRERGYEQYF. V usage is TRBV9 and J usage is TRBJ2-7; D tentatively fits TRBD1 or TRBD2 (5 bases each). Deletions cut 1 base from V and 3 bases from J, with 11 bases between. The CDR3 is 14 residues long. Germline V CDR1 and CDR2: SGDLS, YYNGEE.

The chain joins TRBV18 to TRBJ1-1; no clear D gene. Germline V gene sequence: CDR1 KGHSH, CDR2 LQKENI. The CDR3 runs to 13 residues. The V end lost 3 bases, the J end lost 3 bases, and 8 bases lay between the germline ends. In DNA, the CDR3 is TGTGCCAGCTCACCGGACGGTCACACTGAAGCTTTCTTT. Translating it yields CASSPDGHTEAFF. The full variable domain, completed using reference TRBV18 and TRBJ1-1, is NAGVMQNPRHLVRRRGQEARLRCSPMKGHSHVYWYRQLPEEGLKFMVYLQKENIIDESGMPKERFSAEFPKEGPSILRIQQVVRGDSAAYFCASSPDGHTEAFFGQGTRLTVV.

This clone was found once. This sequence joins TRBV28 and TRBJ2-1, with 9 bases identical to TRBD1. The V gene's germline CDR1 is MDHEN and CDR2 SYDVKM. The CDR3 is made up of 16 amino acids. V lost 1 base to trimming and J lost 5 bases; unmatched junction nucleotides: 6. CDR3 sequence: CASSLFDGTGHNEQFF. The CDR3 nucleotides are TGTGCCAGCAGTTTATTCGACGGGACAGGGCACAATGAGCAGTTCTTC.

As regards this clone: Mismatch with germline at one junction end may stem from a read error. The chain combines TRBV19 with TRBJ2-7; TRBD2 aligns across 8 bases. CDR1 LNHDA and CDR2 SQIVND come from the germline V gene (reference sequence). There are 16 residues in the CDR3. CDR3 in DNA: TGTGCCAGCAGTAGAACCGCGGGGGGTCGGGCCTACGAGCAGTACTTC. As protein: CASSRTAGGRAYEQYF.

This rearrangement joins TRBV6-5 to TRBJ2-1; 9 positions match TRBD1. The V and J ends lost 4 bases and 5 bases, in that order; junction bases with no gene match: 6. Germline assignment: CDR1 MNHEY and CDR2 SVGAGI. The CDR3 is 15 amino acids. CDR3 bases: TGTGCCAGCAGTTCAACCGGGACAGGGAACAATGAGCAGTTCTTC. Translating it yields CASSSTGTGNNEQFF.

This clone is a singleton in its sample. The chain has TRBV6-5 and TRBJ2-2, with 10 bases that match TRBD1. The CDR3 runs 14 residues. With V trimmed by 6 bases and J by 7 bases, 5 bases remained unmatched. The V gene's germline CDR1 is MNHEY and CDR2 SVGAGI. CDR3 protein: CASRETGGFGELFF. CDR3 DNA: TGTGCCAGCAGAGAGACAGGGGGCTTCGGGGAGCTGTTTTTT.

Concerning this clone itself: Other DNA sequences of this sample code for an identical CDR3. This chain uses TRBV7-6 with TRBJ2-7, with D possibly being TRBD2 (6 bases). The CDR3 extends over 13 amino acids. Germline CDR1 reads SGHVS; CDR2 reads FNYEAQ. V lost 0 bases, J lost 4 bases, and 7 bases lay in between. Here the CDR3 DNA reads TGTGCCAGCAGCTTAGCCGGGGGTTACGAGCAGTACTTC. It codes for CASSLAGGYEQYF. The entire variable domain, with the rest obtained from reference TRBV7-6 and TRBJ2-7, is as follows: GAGVSQSPRYKVTKRGQDVALRCDPISGHVSLYWYRQALGQGPEFLTYFNYEAQQDKSGLPNDRFSAERPEGSISTLTIQRTEQRDSAMYRCASSLAGGYEQYFGPGTRLTVT.

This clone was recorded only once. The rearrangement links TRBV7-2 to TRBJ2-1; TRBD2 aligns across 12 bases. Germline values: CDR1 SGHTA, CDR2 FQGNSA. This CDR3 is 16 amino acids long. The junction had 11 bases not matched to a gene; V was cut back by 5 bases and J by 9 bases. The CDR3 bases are TGTGCCAGCAGCGCCCCCCTAGCGGGGGGGCGGGTTGAGCAGTTCTTC. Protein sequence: CASSAPLAGGRVEQFF.

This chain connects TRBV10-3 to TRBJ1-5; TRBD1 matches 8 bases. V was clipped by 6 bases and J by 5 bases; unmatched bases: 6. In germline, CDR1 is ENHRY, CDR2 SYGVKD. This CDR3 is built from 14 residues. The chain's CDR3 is CAISKQGGDQPQHF. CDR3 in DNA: TGTGCCATCAGCAAACAGGGGGGAGATCAGCCCCAGCATTTT.

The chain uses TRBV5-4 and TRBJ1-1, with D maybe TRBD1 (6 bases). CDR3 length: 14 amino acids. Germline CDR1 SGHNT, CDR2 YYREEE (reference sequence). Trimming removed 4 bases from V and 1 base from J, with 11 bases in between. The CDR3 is CASSPGQQNTEAFF. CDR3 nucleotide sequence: TGTGCCAGCAGCCCCGGACAGCAGAACACTGAAGCTTTCTTT.

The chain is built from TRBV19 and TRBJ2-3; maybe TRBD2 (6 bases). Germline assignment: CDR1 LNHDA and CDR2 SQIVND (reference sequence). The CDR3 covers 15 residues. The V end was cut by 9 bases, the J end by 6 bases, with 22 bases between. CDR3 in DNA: TGTGCCAGCCGGGGCCTAGCGTTTGCCCCCGATACGCAGTATTTT. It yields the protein CASRGLAFAPDTQYF.

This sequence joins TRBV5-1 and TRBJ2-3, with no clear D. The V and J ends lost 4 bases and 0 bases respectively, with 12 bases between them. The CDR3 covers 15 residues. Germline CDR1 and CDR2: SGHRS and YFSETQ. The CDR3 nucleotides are TGCGCCAGCAGCAATGGATTTACTAGCACAGATACGCAGTATTTT. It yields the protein CASSNGFTSTDTQYF.

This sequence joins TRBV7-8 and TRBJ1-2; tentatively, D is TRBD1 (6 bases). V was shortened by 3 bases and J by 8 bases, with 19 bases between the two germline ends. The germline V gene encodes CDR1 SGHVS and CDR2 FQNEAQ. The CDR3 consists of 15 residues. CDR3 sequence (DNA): TGTGCCAGCAGCTTGTCGAAGGGGGGCACAGGCGGCTACACCTTC. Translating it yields CASSLSKGGTGGYTF.